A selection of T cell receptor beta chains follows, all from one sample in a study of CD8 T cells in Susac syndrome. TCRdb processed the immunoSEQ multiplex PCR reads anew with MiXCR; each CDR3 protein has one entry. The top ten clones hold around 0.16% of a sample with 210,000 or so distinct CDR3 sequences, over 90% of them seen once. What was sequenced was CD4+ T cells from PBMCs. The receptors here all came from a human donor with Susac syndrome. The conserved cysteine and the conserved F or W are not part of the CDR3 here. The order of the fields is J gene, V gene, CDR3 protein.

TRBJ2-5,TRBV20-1,SAQNSGPEETQY
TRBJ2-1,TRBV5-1,ASSFGRRDEQF
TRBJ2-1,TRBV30,AWTIGLAGGPV
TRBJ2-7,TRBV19,ASSIPDRADPYEQY
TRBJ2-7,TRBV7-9,ASSLGAGLEDEQY
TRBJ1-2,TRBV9,ASSARVGYGYT
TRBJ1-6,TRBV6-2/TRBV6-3,ASSHTGTGYNSPLH
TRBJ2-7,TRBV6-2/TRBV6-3,ASSSTTSGGYEQY
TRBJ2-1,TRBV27,ASSLRLAGAYNEQF
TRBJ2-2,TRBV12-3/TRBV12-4,ASSLVLNTGELF
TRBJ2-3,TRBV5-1,ASSPEGTGVSDTQY
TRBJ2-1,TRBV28,ASRRGGPWDEQF
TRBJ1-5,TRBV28,ASNGQVLNQPQH
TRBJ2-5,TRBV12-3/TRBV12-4,ASSLSGRLETQY
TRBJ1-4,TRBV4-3,ASSQDPRGQNEKLF
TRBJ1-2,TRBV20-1,SARAETGVYGYT
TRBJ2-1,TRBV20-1,SVRGASYNEQF
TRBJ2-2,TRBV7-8,ASSPSSGDNTGELF
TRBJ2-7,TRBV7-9,ASSLVGIGYEQY
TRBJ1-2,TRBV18,ASSQSASGGSYT
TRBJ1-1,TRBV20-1,SARDRRRVGTEAF
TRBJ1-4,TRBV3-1,ASSPRGGQPF
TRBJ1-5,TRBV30,AWSSPGPGGDQPQH
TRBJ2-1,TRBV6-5,ASSPLGTGYPF
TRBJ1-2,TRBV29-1,SVEQFRTGDGYT
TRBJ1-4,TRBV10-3,AISDGSLATNEKLF
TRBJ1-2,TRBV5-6,ASSNRDRVDYGYT
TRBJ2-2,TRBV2,ASSARTSDTGELF
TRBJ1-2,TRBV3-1,ASSQGETVYGYT
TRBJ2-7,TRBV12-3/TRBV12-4,ASSPPGTGGSYEQY
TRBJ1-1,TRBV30,AWTEGQSNTEAF
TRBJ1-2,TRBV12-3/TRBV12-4,ASSPGLDSHGYT
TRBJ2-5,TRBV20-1,SARLDGGKETQY
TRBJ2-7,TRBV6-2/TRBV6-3,ASSYSNDYEQY
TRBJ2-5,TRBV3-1,ASSQALSPGIRETQY
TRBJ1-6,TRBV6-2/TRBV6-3,ASGIQTENSPLH
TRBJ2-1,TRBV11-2,ASSLDISGGREQF
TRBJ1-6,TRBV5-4,ASSSGGTGTSPLH
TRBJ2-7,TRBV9,ASSVGIAGTYEQY
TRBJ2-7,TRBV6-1,ASSESRGPSSYEQY
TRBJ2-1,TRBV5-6,ASRLYGQAVYNEQF
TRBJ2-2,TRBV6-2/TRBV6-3,ASIRDYNTGELF
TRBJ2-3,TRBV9,ASSVIQGADTQY
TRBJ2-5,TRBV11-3,ASSFGLAGARETQY
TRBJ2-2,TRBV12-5,ASGLVLGNTGELF
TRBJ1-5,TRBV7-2,ASSLAGVISNQPQH